The following is a T cell receptor beta chain sequence with its context. The entry originates in a study of blood T cells in healthy people across ages. Then a second PCR, running roughly 7 to 11 cycles, was carried out with a sample-barcoded 5' primer and a J-beta primer mix. Via MiXCR, TCRdb re-called the 5' RACE reads, giving one row per CDR3 protein. Among under 750,000 distinct CDR3 sequences listed, roughly 43% were seen once. The germline gives CDR1 DFQATT, CDR2 SNEGSKA (reference sequence). The CDR3 consists of 14 residues. The study drew donors from healthy Caucasian individuals in Russia aged about 6 to 95.

The chain employs TRBV20-1 and TRBJ1-1; TRBD1 might be the D (5 bases). The sequence came from an older man in good health. Sequences were obtained from blood. The CDR3 loop is CRAPGDQKDHGAFF. The CDR3 nucleotides are TGCAGGGCCCCCGGGGACCAGAAAGATCATGGGGCTTTCTTT.